This T cell receptor beta chain is from a study of shared clonotypes between healthy human individuals. CDR1 is SGHRS, CDR2 YFSETQ, per germline. The CDR3 spans 16 residues. V lost 4 bases, J lost 0 bases, and 15 bases lay in between. Sequencing was performed with immunoSEQ multiplex PCR; in TCRdb, only in-frame clones are kept and a portion is missing. The sample gives under 2,000,000 clones, 85% to 95% of which show up once; 1.2% is in the top ten. As defined, naive CD8 cells were CD45RO-negative and positively selected for CCR7, with terminally differentiated effector memory CD45RA+ cells excluded. The donor population consisted of healthy HIV-negative adults with no recent acute infections or vaccinations.

The material sequenced was naive CD8+ T cells sorted from blood. The V and J genes are TRBV5-1 and TRBJ2-3; D may correspond to TRBD1 or TRBD2 (5 bases each). The origin of this receptor is a man between 18 and 35 years old in good health. The DNA of the CDR3 is TGCGCCAGCAGCGGAGGACTGGGGACGAGCACAGATACGCAGTATTTT. Amino acid sequence: CASSGGLGTSTDTQYF. Filled out from reference TRBV5-1 and TRBJ2-3, the complete variable domain reads KAGVTQTPRYLIKTRGQQVTLSCSPISGHRSVSWYQQTPGQGLQFLFEYFSETQRNKGNFPGRFSGRQFSNSRSEMNVSTLELGDSALYLCASSGGLGTSTDTQYFGPGTRLTVL.